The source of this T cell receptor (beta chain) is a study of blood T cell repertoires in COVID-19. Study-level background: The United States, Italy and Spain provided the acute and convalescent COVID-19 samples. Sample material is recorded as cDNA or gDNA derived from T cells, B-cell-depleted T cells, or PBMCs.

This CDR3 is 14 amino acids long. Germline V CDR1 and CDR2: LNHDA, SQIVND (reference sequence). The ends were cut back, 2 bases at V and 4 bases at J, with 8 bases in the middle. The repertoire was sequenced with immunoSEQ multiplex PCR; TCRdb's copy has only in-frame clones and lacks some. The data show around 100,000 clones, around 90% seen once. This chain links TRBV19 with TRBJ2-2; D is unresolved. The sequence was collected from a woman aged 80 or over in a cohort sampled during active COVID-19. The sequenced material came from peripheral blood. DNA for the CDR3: TGTGCCAGTAGTATAAACAGTTTCACCGGGGAGCTGTTTTTT. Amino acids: CASSINSFTGELFF.